Below, 31 T cell receptor beta chains from the same sample are listed, as sequenced in a study of T cells in Graves' hyperthyroidism and ophthalmopathy. TCR beta CDR3 regions were amplified from RNA. The primer set for the first-round RT-PCR of the TCR CDR3 was HTBI. TCRdb redid the calling of the multiplex PCR reads with MiXCR, one entry per CDR3 protein. The sample shows 500,000 to 750,000 distinct CDR3 sequences, more than 15% of them seen only once. Sample: blood. The source of these receptors is a woman aged 30 to 39 with Graves' hyperthyroidism.

Ten or more counts support this clonotype. The J gene is TRBJ2-2, the V gene TRBV27, with 10 positions matching TRBD1. CDR1 MNHEY and CDR2 SMNVEV come from the germline V gene (reference sequence). J lost 4 bases, V lost 6 bases, and 5 bases had no gene match. This CDR3 is 15 amino acids long. CDR3 sequence (DNA): TGTGCCAGCAGCAACAGGACAGGGGGCACCGGGGAGCTGTTTTTT. It is translated as CASSNRTGGTGELFF.

The rearrangement uses TRBV20-1 and TRBJ1-4; TRBD1 matches at 9 bases. Germline CDR1 is DFQATT and CDR2 is SNEGSKA (reference sequence). Unmatched junction bases numbered 8, after V lost 3 bases and J lost 6 bases. CDR3 size: 15 residues. The CDR3 loop is CSARDRGGPDEKLFF. The CDR3 coding sequence is TGCAGTGCTAGGGACAGGGGAGGTCCAGATGAAAAACTGTTTTTT.

As for this clonotype: With a much larger clone just one base away, this may be a read error. Lacking the conserved final phenylalanine or tryptophan, this CDR3 likely reflects a read error. This rearrangement joins TRBV28 to TRBJ2-6, with 8 bases lining up with TRBD2. With 7 bases clipped from V and 1 base from J, the junction kept 6 bases outside the gene matches. The CDR3 consists of 16 residues. Germline CDR1 and CDR2: MDHEN and SYDVKM. CDR3 sequence (DNA): TGTGCCAGCAAGGCCCGCGGGAGGTCTGGGGCCAACGTCCTGACTCTC. It specifies CASKARGRSGANVLTL.

This clonotype was seen a handful of times. V is TRBV30 and J is TRBJ2-3, with TRBD2 as a possible D gene (5 bases). This CDR3 comprises 14 residues. Looked up from germline, CDR1 is GTSNPN and CDR2 is SVGIG (reference sequence). Trimming cost V 4 bases and J 1 base, with 12 bases left between them. Here the CDR3 DNA reads TGTGCCTGGACGCGGGCCGTGGGCACAGATACGCAGTATTTT. Amino acids: CAWTRAVGTDTQYF.

This clonotype was seen repeatedly, ten times or more. The rearrangement joins TRBV28 to TRBJ2-3, with 9 bases matching TRBD2. V lost 3 bases, J lost 2 bases, and 6 bases stayed unmatched. This CDR3 contains 16 residues. Germline V gives CDR1 MDHEN, CDR2 SYDVKM. The CDR3 DNA sequence: TGTGCCAGCAGTTTGGCGGGAGGGGGGGTCACAGATACGCAGTATTTT. Translation gives CASSLAGGGVTDTQYF.

Many counts were recorded for this clonotype. The chain uses TRBV4-1 and TRBJ2-7; D gene ambiguous. Germline V gene lookup returns CDR1 MGHRA and CDR2 YSYEKL. Deletions cut 1 base from V and 3 bases from J, with 13 bases between. The CDR3 sequence is 15 residues long. The CDR3 sequence: CASSQGLSRSYEQYF. In nucleotides, the CDR3 is TGCGCCAGCAGCCAAGGACTGTCCCGTAGCTACGAGCAGTACTTC.

This clonotype occurred a few times. The chain employs TRBV7-3 and TRBJ2-1, with TRBD2 matching over 14 bases. This CDR3 contains 17 residues. CDR1 is SGHTA and CDR2 is FQGTGA in the germline V gene. Losses at the gene ends were 1 base for V and 5 bases for J; bases not matched to a gene: 4. The CDR3 DNA reads TGTGCCAGCAGCTTAAAGGGGACTAGCGGGAGCCACAATGAGCAGTTCTTC. This codes for CASSLKGTSGSHNEQFF.

The V call is TRBV9, the J call TRBJ2-6; 8 bases are a match to TRBD2. CDR1 is SGDLS and CDR2 is YYNGEE in the germline V gene. This CDR3 has 18 amino acids. After removal of 3 bases from V and 0 bases from J, the junction contained 8 bases not matched to a gene. The CDR3 DNA sequence: TGTGCCAGCAGCGCCCCGGGACTAGTGGGCTCTGGGGCCAACGTCCTGACTTTC. Translation: CASSAPGLVGSGANVLTF.

This clonotype has at least ten counts. This sequence joins TRBV6-1 and TRBJ2-2; TRBD2 matches at 13 bases. Germline CDR1 reads MNHNS; CDR2 reads SASEGT. Losses at the gene ends were 6 bases for V and 3 bases for J; bases not matched to a gene: 7. CDR3 length: 17 residues. The CDR3 DNA is TGTGCCAGCAGCAGTGGACTAGCGGGAGTAGACACCGGGGAGCTGTTTTTT. Amino acid sequence: CASSSGLAGVDTGELFF.

This clonotype was seen repeatedly, ten times or more. V is TRBV6-1 and J is TRBJ1-1; the match to TRBD1 covers 8 bases. The CDR3 contains 15 residues. The germline gives CDR1 MNHNS, CDR2 SASEGT. The J segment lost 4 bases and the V segment lost 6 bases, leaving 10 bases of the junction unmatched. The CDR3 coding sequence is TGTGCCAGCAGAAGACAGGGGCCCTTAGGCACTGAAGCTTTCTTT. Translating gives CASRRQGPLGTEAFF.

This clonotype was found many times. V gene TRBV28 combines with J gene TRBJ1-1, with D unclear. This CDR3 spans 13 amino acids. The V end lost 5 bases, the J end lost 8 bases, and 15 bases lay between the germline ends. Germline CDR1 reads MDHEN; CDR2 reads SYDVKM. The CDR3 coding sequence is TGTGCCAGCAGTCCCCGGGCCCCGGCAGAAGCTTTCTTT. Protein sequence: CASSPRAPAEAFF.

This clonotype was found a few times. The V call is TRBV10-3, the J call TRBJ2-7; D gene uncertain. V was trimmed by 2 bases and J by 3 bases, leaving 11 bases between them. The CDR3 length is 14 residues. CDR1 and CDR2 (germline): ENHRY, SYGVKD. The chain's CDR3 is CAISESGEGYEQYF. The CDR3 nucleotides read TGTGCCATCAGTGAGAGTGGGGAAGGCTACGAGCAGTACTTC.

This clonotype was found many times. V gene TRBV12-3 or TRBV12-4 combines with J gene TRBJ2-1; 10 nucleotides align to TRBD2. The CDR3 is 15 amino acids. The trim removed 6 bases at V and 6 bases at J, leaving 8 bases unmatched. DNA for the CDR3: TGTGCCAGCAGCGAAAGGACTAGCGGATTCAATGAGCAGTTCTTC. This gives the protein CASSERTSGFNEQFF.

This clonotype showed up many times. The V and J genes are TRBV5-1 and TRBJ2-7, with a weak D call TRBD1 (6 bases). Trimming stripped 4 bases from V and 4 bases from J, with 18 bases between. The CDR3 has 15 amino acids. Germline-derived CDR1 and CDR2 are SGHRS and YFSETQ. The CDR3 DNA reads TGCGCCAGCAGCACGGACAGAGTAAACACTTACGAGCAGTACTTC. Translating gives CASSTDRVNTYEQYF.

The chain joins TRBV3-1 to TRBJ2-7, with a weak D call TRBD1 (6 bases). The J call may be wrong; the DNA end is better matched by TRBJ2-1. The CDR3 extends over 13 amino acids. Germline CDR1 reads LGHDT; CDR2 reads YNNKEL (reference sequence). The CDR3: CASSPLGAYEQFF. CDR3 DNA sequence: TGTGCCAGCAGCCCACTGGGGGCCTACGAGCAGTTCTTC.

The chain employs TRBV14 and TRBJ1-3; a weak D match, TRBD1 (6 bases). Trimming left V 5 bases short and J 4 bases short, with 15 bases between. CDR1 is SGHDN, CDR2 FVKESK, per germline. The CDR3 totals 15 residues. CDR3 loop: CASSTTPGVGNTIYF. DNA of the CDR3: TGTGCCAGCAGCACCACCCCAGGGGTAGGAAACACCATATATTTT. Full variable domain (rest looked up from reference TRBV14 and TRBJ1-3): EAGVTQFPSHSVIEKGQTVTLRCDPISGHDNLYWYRRVMGKEIKFLLHFVKESKQDESGMPNNRFLAERTGGTYSTLKVQPAELEDSGVYFCASSTTPGVGNTIYFGEGSWLTVV.

In this sample, this clonotype turned up a few times. The rearrangement joins TRBV4-1 to TRBJ2-7, with no clear D. Germline values: CDR1 MGHRA, CDR2 YSYEKL. Between the trimmed V and J ends, which lost 0 bases and 3 bases, there was a span of 15 bases. The CDR3 length is 16 residues. This CDR3 reads CASSQDQNSRLYEQYF. The CDR3 DNA is TGCGCCAGCAGCCAAGATCAAAATTCCCGCCTCTACGAGCAGTACTTC.

The J gene is TRBJ1-3, the V gene TRBV20-1; no firm D call. The CDR3 runs 15 residues. V was clipped by 7 bases and J by 0 bases, with 16 bases between them. Germline V lookup: CDR1 DFQATT, CDR2 SNEGSKA (reference sequence). CDR3 residues: CSVPTGDSSGNTIYF. CDR3 coding DNA: TGCAGTGTTCCGACCGGGGATAGCTCTGGAAACACCATATATTTT.

As regards this clonotype: A much larger clone is a single base away; this may be a read error. The chain couples TRBV20-1 to TRBJ2-7; D unclear. CDR3 length: 12 residues. The germline V gene has CDR1 DFQATT and CDR2 SNEGSKA (reference sequence). Trimming left V 5 bases short and J 6 bases short, with 14 bases between. This CDR3 is CSAFEVGCEQYF. DNA for the CDR3: TGCAGTGCTTTCGAGGTGGGCTGCGAGCAGTACTTC.

This chain connects TRBV24-1 to TRBJ2-1, with 7 bases aligning to TRBD2. The CDR3 has 17 residues. Germline V gene sequence: CDR1 KGHDR, CDR2 SFDVKD. The trim removed 4 bases at V and 0 bases at J, leaving 8 bases unmatched. Here the CDR3 DNA reads TGTGCCACCAGTGACCCCCCGGGGGGAAGCTCCTACAATGAGCAGTTCTTC. Its translation is CATSDPPGGSSYNEQFF.

V gene TRBV19 combines with J gene TRBJ2-7; 10 nucleotides match TRBD2. This CDR3 has 17 residues. V shed 5 bases, J shed 0 bases, and the junction held 10 bases outside the gene matches. Germline assignment: CDR1 LNHDA and CDR2 SQIVND (reference sequence). CDR3 DNA sequence: TGTGCCAGTAGTCGTTCTAGCGGGAGTGGAAGCTCCTACGAGCAGTACTTC. This encodes CASSRSSGSGSSYEQYF.

This clonotype was seen a handful of times. The J gene is TRBJ1-2, the V gene TRBV28; D gene ambiguous. Germline V gene data show CDR1 as MDHEN and CDR2 as SYDVKM. CDR3 length equals 13 residues. The V and J ends lost 5 bases and 4 bases respectively, with 11 bases between them. The CDR3 region has the DNA TGTGCCAGCAGTCCCCGGATCCTCTATGGCTACACCTTC. Translating it yields CASSPRILYGYTF.

In this sample, this clonotype turned up a few times. V and J are TRBV30 and TRBJ2-5; 10 nucleotides agree with TRBD2. This CDR3 region has 14 residues. CDR1 and CDR2 from the germline V gene are GTSNPN and SVGIG (reference sequence). V lost 3 bases to trimming and J lost 4 bases; unmatched junction nucleotides: 5. CDR3 DNA: TGTGCCTGGAGACCAGCGGGAGGGGGAGAGACCCAGTACTTC. Translation gives CAWRPAGGGETQYF.

This clonotype was counted many times. The chain uses TRBV11-2 and TRBJ2-1; D remains ambiguous. V lost 0 bases and J lost 12, with 12 bases in between. The CDR3 runs to 13 residues. From germline, CDR1 is SGHAT and CDR2 FQNNGV. CDR3 residues: CASSLETPSWQFF. CDR3 bases: TGTGCCAGCAGCTTAGAAACTCCTAGTTGGCAGTTCTTC.

This clonotype was recorded at least ten times. V is TRBV20-1 and J is TRBJ2-1, with 8 bases that match TRBD2. Germline V gene sequence: CDR1 DFQATT, CDR2 SNEGSKA (reference sequence). V dropped 1 base and J dropped 6; count of bases not matched to a gene: 8. This CDR3 region has 15 residues. CDR3 coding DNA: TGCAGTGCTAGAGGTCCGGGACTAGACCCCAATGAGCAGTTCTTC. This encodes CSARGPGLDPNEQFF.

There are many counts of this clonotype. This rearrangement joins TRBV5-1 to TRBJ1-1; no firm D call. V lost 4 bases to trimming and J lost 0 bases, with 13 bases between them. Germline V gene sequence: CDR1 SGHRS, CDR2 YFSETQ. This CDR3 has 15 residues. DNA for the CDR3: TGCGCCAGCAGCCCCCCGGACGGTATGAACACTGAAGCTTTCTTT. This gives the protein CASSPPDGMNTEAFF.

This clonotype appeared a few times. The rearrangement uses TRBV19 and TRBJ2-1; 13 bases line up with TRBD2. The germline V gene has CDR1 LNHDA and CDR2 SQIVND (reference sequence). The CDR3 runs 17 residues. V was pared by 4 bases and J by 0 bases, with 3 bases of the junction left unmatched. CDR3 residues: CASSKRTSGSSYNEQFF. DNA of the CDR3: TGTGCCAGTAGTAAACGGACTAGCGGGAGCTCCTACAATGAGCAGTTCTTC.

The chain recombines TRBV12-3 or TRBV12-4 with TRBJ2-1, with D perhaps given as TRBD1 or TRBD2 (5 bases each). The length of the CDR3 is 15 residues. V shed 5 bases and J shed 2 bases, with 13 bases lying between them. CDR3 nucleotides: TGTGCCAGCAGTCCTACCCGGGGCCCCTACAATGAGCAGTTCTTC. Amino acids: CASSPTRGPYNEQFF.

The sample holds many counts of this clonotype. The rearrangement links TRBV11-2 to TRBJ2-3; D remains unclear. CDR3 length: 14 amino acids. Trimming removed 2 bases from V and 3 bases from J, with 9 bases in between. Looked up from germline, CDR1 is SGHAT and CDR2 is FQNNGV. The CDR3 protein is CASSLRLGTDTQYF. Written as DNA, the CDR3 is TGTGCCAGCAGCTTACGTCTGGGGACAGATACGCAGTATTTT.

Many counts were recorded for this clonotype. The chain carries TRBV3-1 and TRBJ2-7; D is unresolved. V lost 5 bases, J lost 0 bases, and 11 bases lay in between. Germline loops: CDR1 LGHDT, CDR2 YNNKEL (reference sequence). The CDR3 has 14 residues. The CDR3 nucleotides read TGTGCCAGCAGCTCTACCACTCCCTCCTACGAGCAGTACTTC. As protein: CASSSTTPSYEQYF.

The chain uses TRBV27 and TRBJ2-3; a weak D match, TRBD2 (6 bases). Germline V gene data show CDR1 as MNHEY and CDR2 as SMNVEV (reference sequence). The CDR3 runs to 15 residues. Trimming pared 10 bases from V and 2 bases from J, leaving 19 bases between. CDR3 amino acids: CAILADKEYTDTQYF. The CDR3 DNA is TGTGCCATCTTAGCGGACAAAGAGTACACAGATACGCAGTATTTT.